The next 18 T cell receptor beta chains were all read from a single sample in a study of shared clonotypes between healthy human individuals. Repertoires were generated with immunoSEQ multiplex PCR, while TCRdb's copy carries only in-frame clones and drops some. In the table there are some 680,000 clones, 73% of which are singletons. Sample: memory CD4+ T cells sorted from blood. As for subset: CD45RA-negative fraction. Receptors originate from a woman aged 25-40 years in good health.

Here the CDR3 reads CASSATATTPQHF. CDR3 nucleotide sequence: TGTGCCAGCAGCGCGACAGCTACTACTCCCCAGCATTTT. The chain recombines TRBV11-2 with TRBJ1-5; possibly TRBD1 for D (5 bases). Germline V gene lookup returns CDR1 SGHAT and CDR2 FQNNGV. The CDR3 is 13 amino acids. Deletions cut 5 bases from V and 10 bases from J, with 15 bases between.

The CDR3 DNA is TGTGCCAGCAGAGCACGTTATAGCAATCAGCCCCAGCATTTT. Residues: CASRARYSNQPQHF. The V call is TRBV2, the J call TRBJ1-5; no firm D call. Germline V gene sequence: CDR1 SNHLY, CDR2 FYNNEI. Trimming stripped 6 bases from V and 0 bases from J, with 9 bases between. This CDR3 spans 14 amino acids.

The chain carries TRBV2 and TRBJ2-6, with D perhaps matching TRBD1 (5 bases). CDR1 SNHLY and CDR2 FYNNEI come from the germline V gene. The germline V and J ends were trimmed by 11 bases and 0 bases, with 11 bases remaining between them. The CDR3 has 14 residues. CDR3 protein: CAGHISSGANVLTF. CDR3 DNA sequence: TGTGCCGGACACATTAGCTCTGGGGCCAACGTCCTGACTTTC.

The chain has TRBV9 and TRBJ2-1; D possibly corresponds to TRBD2 (7 bases). This CDR3 has 15 residues. V lost 4 bases and J 3 bases, leaving 14 bases between the germline ends. Germline assignment: CDR1 SGDLS and CDR2 YYNGEE. The CDR3 DNA sequence: TGTGCCAGCAGCCCGGGGGCTAGCGGCTACAATGAGCAGTTCTTC. Protein: CASSPGASGYNEQFF.

This chain connects TRBV5-6 to TRBJ2-1, with 13 positions matching TRBD2. Germline CDR1 and CDR2: SGHDT and YYEEEE. Trimming took 4 bases from V and 9 from J; bases not matched to a gene: 10. The CDR3 is 16 amino acids. In nucleotides, the CDR3 is TGTGCCAGCAGCCTTACTAGCGGGAGGGCCTTTGGTGAGCAGTTCTTC. Its protein product is CASSLTSGRAFGEQFF. Together with reference TRBV5-6 and TRBJ2-1, the CDR3 gives the full variable domain: DAGVTQSPTHLIKTRGQQVTLRCSPKSGHDTVSWYQQALGQGPQFIFQYYEEEERQRGNFPDRFSGHQFPNYSSELNVNALLLGDSALYLCASSLTSGRAFGEQFFGPGTRLTVL.

Written as DNA, the CDR3 is TGTGCCAGCAGCCGTACTAGGACAGGCCCGAACACCGGGGAGCTGTTTTTT. Its translation is CASSRTRTGPNTGELFF. The chain combines TRBV14 with TRBJ2-2, with 7 nucleotides matching TRBD1. V was clipped by 4 bases and J by 0 bases; unmatched bases: 8. Looked up from germline, CDR1 is SGHDN and CDR2 is FVKESK. The length of the CDR3 is 17 residues.

The chain is built from TRBV5-1 and TRBJ2-3; 9 bases match TRBD1. CDR1 is SGHRS and CDR2 is YFSETQ in the germline V gene. V gave up 0 bases and J gave up 7 bases; unmatched junction bases: 6. The CDR3 totals 15 residues. The CDR3 DNA reads TGCGCCAGCAGCTTGGAGGGGGACAGGGCGTATACGCAGTATTTT. It is translated as CASSLEGDRAYTQYF.

To note about this clone: This may come from a read error, since a much larger clone is one base off. V usage is TRBV7-6 and J usage is TRBJ1-1; no definite D call. The CDR3 is 13 amino acids. V was cut by 1 base and J by 1 base, with 4 bases left in between. The germline CDR1 and CDR2 sequences are SGHVS and FNYEAQ. The CDR3 loop is CASSLGRNTEAFF. CDR3 in DNA: TGTGCCAGCAGCTTAGGAAGGAACACTGAAGCTTTCTTT. Complete variable domain (other parts from reference TRBV7-6 and TRBJ1-1): GAGVSQSPRYKVTKRGQDVALRCDPISGHVSLYWYRQALGQGPEFLTYFNYEAQQDKSGLPNDRFSAERPEGSISTLTIQRTEQRDSAMYRCASSLGRNTEAFFGQGTRLTVV.

The rearrangement links TRBV19 to TRBJ2-2, with unresolved D. CDR1 LNHDA and CDR2 SQIVND come from the germline V gene (reference sequence). V gave up 3 bases and J gave up 6 bases, with 11 bases separating them. The CDR3 length is 14 residues. The CDR3 region has the DNA TGTGCCAGTAGTATTCCTCTCTTCCCCGGGGAGCTGTTTTTT. Encoded protein: CASSIPLFPGELFF. Full variable domain (rest looked up from reference TRBV19 and TRBJ2-2): DGGITQSPKYLFRKEGQNVTLSCEQNLNHDAMYWYRQDPGQGLRLIYYSQIVNDFQKGDIAEGYSVSREKKESFPLTVTSAQKNPTAFYLCASSIPLFPGELFFGEGSRLTVL.

About this clone itself: Other DNA sequences of this sample code for an identical CDR3. V is TRBV27 and J is TRBJ2-1, with 9 bases identical to TRBD2. In germline, CDR1 is MNHEY, CDR2 SMNVEV (reference sequence). The CDR3 is made up of 15 amino acids. V trimming: 5 bases; J trimming: 4 bases; junction bases outside the gene matches: 6. CDR3 bases: TGTGCCAGCAGTCTCTTAGCGGGAGCGTACAATGAGCAGTTCTTC. Translated, it gives CASSLLAGAYNEQFF.

The chain employs TRBV19 and TRBJ1-5; D perhaps matches TRBD1 (6 bases). V shed 6 bases and J shed 7 bases, with 16 bases lying between them. The CDR3 covers 14 residues. Germline CDR1 LNHDA, CDR2 SQIVND (reference sequence). Here the CDR3 reads CASSYGQTGQPQHF. CDR3 in DNA: TGTGCCAGTAGCTACGGACAGACGGGACAGCCCCAGCATTTT. Variable domain in full (rest from reference TRBV19 and TRBJ1-5): DGGITQSPKYLFRKEGQNVTLSCEQNLNHDAMYWYRQDPGQGLRLIYYSQIVNDFQKGDIAEGYSVSREKKESFPLTVTSAQKNPTAFYLCASSYGQTGQPQHFGDGTRLSIL.

The chain carries TRBV18 and TRBJ2-7; D gene unclear. The CDR3 has 14 amino acids. Per germline, CDR1 KGHSH and CDR2 LQKENI. V was cut by 3 bases and J by 2 bases, with 11 bases left in between. The chain's CDR3 is CASSPLGSTYEQYF. As DNA, the CDR3 is TGTGCCAGCTCACCGCTCGGGTCGACCTACGAGCAGTACTTC.

The chain has TRBV10-1 and TRBJ2-2; D gene ambiguous. V lost 2 bases, J lost 5 bases, and 6 bases lay in between. This CDR3 region has 13 residues. Germline V gives CDR1 WNHNN, CDR2 SYGVQD (reference sequence). The CDR3 nucleotides are TGCGCCAGCAGTGAGGTGCGGACCGGGGAGCTGTTTTTT. Amino acid sequence: CASSEVRTGELFF.

CDR3 sequence: CASSFAKNTEAFF. Written as DNA, the CDR3 is TGCGCCAGCAGCTTCGCAAAGAACACTGAAGCTTTCTTT. The gene calls are TRBV5-1 and TRBJ1-1; D unresolved. The CDR3 consists of 13 residues. The ends were cut back, 2 bases at V and 1 base at J, with 6 bases in the middle. Germline V lookup: CDR1 SGHRS, CDR2 YFSETQ. Complete variable domain (other parts from reference TRBV5-1 and TRBJ1-1): KAGVTQTPRYLIKTRGQQVTLSCSPISGHRSVSWYQQTPGQGLQFLFEYFSETQRNKGNFPGRFSGRQFSNSRSEMNVSTLELGDSALYLCASSFAKNTEAFFGQGTRLTVV.

The chain employs TRBV6-1 and TRBJ1-5, with D uncertain. Germline V gene lookup returns CDR1 MNHNS and CDR2 SASEGT. Trimming stripped 8 bases from V and 1 base from J, with 15 bases between. The CDR3 totals 15 residues. This chain's CDR3 is CASVGQLLSNQPQHF. The CDR3 DNA is TGTGCCAGCGTCGGCCAGTTGTTGAGCAATCAGCCCCAGCATTTT.

J is TRBJ1-4 and V is TRBV7-8; unclear D gene. The length of the CDR3 is 16 residues. Trimming took 5 bases from V and 0 from J, leaving 13 bases between them. Germline CDR1 reads SGHVS; CDR2 reads FQNEAQ. This chain's CDR3 is CASSRPGNPTNEKLFF. The CDR3 DNA sequence: TGTGCCAGCAGCCGGCCGGGAAACCCAACTAATGAAAAACTGTTTTTT.

The sample holds many counts of this clone. Other nucleotide sequences in the sample specify the same CDR3. The gene calls are TRBV5-6 and TRBJ2-7; D is unresolved. The CDR3 extends over 13 amino acids. Between the trimmed V and J ends, which lost 0 bases and 2 bases, there was a span of 6 bases. Per the germline V gene, CDR1 is SGHDT and CDR2 is YYEEEE. The CDR3 region is CASSLGNTYEQYF. CDR3 nucleotides: TGTGCCAGCAGCTTGGGCAACACCTACGAGCAGTACTTC.

The V gene is TRBV11-2, the J gene TRBJ2-7; the D gene is possibly TRBD1 (7 bases). With 2 bases removed from V and 4 bases from J, the gap between germline ends came to 18 bases. The CDR3 spans 16 residues. CDR1 and CDR2 (germline): SGHAT, FQNNGV. CDR3 amino acids: CASSLRRGQGGYEQYF. The DNA of the CDR3 is TGTGCCAGCAGCTTAAGACGCGGTCAGGGGGGTTACGAGCAGTACTTC.